This TCR beta chain came from a study of identical twins. As regards this clonotype: Its antigen remains unknown.

TCRdb used MiXCR to reprocess the 5' RACE reads, holding one entry per CDR3 protein. Altogether some 250,000 distinct CDR3 sequences are present, 12% being singletons, with the ten largest covering roughly 4%. Study observations and caveats: Compared with models, monozygotic twins showed more out-of-frame TCR alpha sharing. Researchers reported weaker excess twin sharing in beta out-of-frame sequences. Zero-insertion analyses could be partly confounded by invariant MAIT and iNKT cells. Clonotypes of the beta chain that were abundant in cord blood carried fewer insertions (memory repertoires showed none).

Germline CDR1 is LGHDT and CDR2 is YNNKEL (reference sequence). This CDR3 comprises 13 residues. Trimming cost V 0 bases and J 7 bases, with 7 bases left between them. This same sample was also taken into another study, of yellow fever vaccine responses in identical twins.

The sample was memory (CD45RO+) T cells sorted from blood. The source of this sequence is a woman aged 18 to 35 in good health. The rearrangement links TRBV3-1 to TRBJ2-1; the D is unclear. CDR3 sequence (DNA): TGTGCCAGCAGCCAAGATAGGCCTAATGAGCAGTTCTTC. This codes for CASSQDRPNEQFF.